The 19 T cell receptor beta chains reported below all come from one sample, sequenced in a study of control samples from healthy donors and cancer patients. Using immunoSEQ multiplex PCR, the repertoire was profiled, and TCRdb retains in-frame clones only, with some absent. The sample records 150,000 to 160,000 clones, more than 85% being singletons. Sequencing used blood. The receptors were gathered from a middle-aged man in good health.

This rearrangement joins TRBV27 to TRBJ2-7; possible D gene TRBD2, 7 bases. The CDR3 contains 15 residues. Germline CDR1 reads MNHEY; CDR2 reads SMNVEV (reference sequence). Trimming took 7 bases from V and 2 from J, leaving 18 bases between them. The CDR3 protein is CASTRGGADTYEQYF. The CDR3 DNA is TGTGCCAGCACTAGGGGGGGGGCGGACACCTACGAGCAGTACTTC.

This CDR3 is CASSFGVDGYTF. CDR3 nucleotides: TGTGCCAGCAGTTTTGGAGTGGACGGCTACACCTTC. The V call is TRBV12-3 or TRBV12-4, the J call TRBJ1-2; D is unclear. The CDR3 is 12 amino acids. V was trimmed by 3 bases and J by 8 bases, leaving 10 bases between them.

V is TRBV5-1 and J is TRBJ2-1; possible D gene TRBD2, 6 bases. Germline-derived CDR1 and CDR2 are SGHRS and YFSETQ. V lost 2 bases and J 2 bases, leaving 14 bases between the germline ends. The CDR3 totals 16 residues. CDR3 sequence: CASSFSVSGTYNEQFF. The DNA of the CDR3 is TGCGCCAGCAGCTTTTCTGTTAGCGGAACCTACAATGAGCAGTTCTTC.

The rearrangement joins TRBV28 to TRBJ1-5, with D hard to call. There are 13 residues in the CDR3. Trimming took 6 bases from V and 3 from J, leaving 9 bases between them. Germline V lookup: CDR1 MDHEN, CDR2 SYDVKM. The CDR3 region has the DNA TGTGCCAGCAGATGGGGAAACAATCAGCCCCAGCATTTT. Protein sequence: CASRWGNNQPQHF.

This clone was seen a single time. The genes are TRBV5-6 and TRBJ1-1, with 8 bases identical to TRBD1. Trimming at V came to 3 bases and at J to 5 bases, leaving 6 bases not matched to a gene. The CDR3 totals 14 residues. Germline lookup yields CDR1 SGHDT and CDR2 YYEEEE. The CDR3 sequence: CASSSYRGKTEAFF. DNA of the CDR3: TGTGCCAGCAGCTCTTACAGGGGGAAAACTGAAGCTTTCTTT.

The chain couples TRBV28 to TRBJ1-3; D may be TRBD1 (5 bases). Trimming stripped 7 bases from V and 1 base from J, with 11 bases between. CDR3 length: 14 amino acids. Germline V lookup: CDR1 MDHEN, CDR2 SYDVKM. This CDR3 reads CASNPGTSGNTIYF. The CDR3 nucleotides are TGTGCCAGCAACCCGGGGACGTCTGGAAACACCATATATTTT.

The chain has TRBV5-6 and TRBJ2-1, with D perhaps TRBD1 or TRBD2 (5 bases each). V lost 5 bases to trimming and J lost 8 bases, with 20 bases between them. The CDR3 has 15 amino acids. Germline V gene sequence: CDR1 SGHDT, CDR2 YYEEEE. The CDR3 loop reads CASSSPGPRRDEQFF. The CDR3 DNA is TGTGCCAGCAGTTCACCGGGACCCCGCCGCGATGAGCAGTTCTTC.

The rearrangement uses TRBV11-2 and TRBJ2-7; 11 nucleotides align to TRBD2. Germline V lookup: CDR1 SGHAT, CDR2 FQNNGV. Losses at the gene ends were 6 bases for V and 4 bases for J; bases not matched to a gene: 8. The CDR3 loop spans 15 amino acids. CDR3 bases: TGTGCCAGCAGATCCACTAGCGGGAGATCGTACGAGCAGTACTTC. Encoded protein: CASRSTSGRSYEQYF.

V gene TRBV7-2 combines with J gene TRBJ1-6; D uncertain. The CDR3 has 14 residues. V lost 1 base and J 9 bases, leaving 10 bases between the germline ends. In germline, CDR1 is SGHTA, CDR2 FQGNSA. The CDR3 DNA is TGTGCCAGCAGCTTAGGTCTCCTTCTTTCACCCCTCCACTTT. It codes for CASSLGLLLSPLHF.

This chain uses TRBV3-1 (or the pseudogene TRBV3-2) with TRBJ2-7; TRBD1 aligns across 11 bases. From germline, CDR1 is LGHDT and CDR2 YNNKEL (reference sequence). V was clipped by 3 bases and J by 5 bases; unmatched bases: 6. The length of the CDR3 is 15 residues. CDR3 sequence reads: CASSQVDRGLHEQYF. As DNA, the CDR3 is TGTGCCAGCAGCCAGGTGGACAGGGGGCTCCACGAGCAGTACTTC.

V usage is TRBV6-1 and J usage is TRBJ1-5; D remains ambiguous. The CDR3 has 14 residues. With 3 bases removed from V and 5 bases from J, the gap between germline ends came to 11 bases. Germline-derived CDR1 and CDR2 are MNHNS and SASEGT. CDR3 region: CASSEERVDQPQHF. The CDR3 bases are TGTGCCAGCAGTGAGGAAAGGGTGGATCAGCCCCAGCATTTT.

The chain carries TRBV27 and TRBJ1-1; no definite D call. V lost 3 bases, J lost 3 bases, and 11 bases lay in between. CDR1 and CDR2 from the germline V gene are MNHEY and SMNVEV (reference sequence). CDR3 length equals 14 residues. The CDR3 DNA is TGTGCCAGCAGTTTGGTGGGGTGGGACACTGAAGCTTTCTTT. Protein: CASSLVGWDTEAFF.

The chain combines TRBV28 with TRBJ1-2; TRBD1 matches 8 bases. Germline lookup yields CDR1 MDHEN and CDR2 SYDVKM. Trimming took 10 bases from V and 7 from J; bases not matched to a gene: 14. This CDR3 contains 14 residues. CDR3 DNA: TGTGCCACCTCCTCACCTACCAGGGGGCCTGGCTACACCTTC. It is translated as CATSSPTRGPGYTF.

The V and J genes are TRBV4-1 and TRBJ2-5, with D hard to call. Looked up from germline, CDR1 is MGHRA and CDR2 is YSYEKL. Trimming removed 1 base from V and 4 bases from J, with 13 bases in between. This CDR3 is built from 15 residues. The CDR3 region is CASSQGGRAAETQYF. The CDR3 DNA is TGCGCCAGCAGCCAAGGAGGTCGGGCGGCAGAGACCCAGTACTTC.

The chain carries TRBV6-2 or TRBV6-3 and TRBJ1-5; D remains ambiguous. The germline V and J ends were trimmed by 0 bases and 6 bases, with 15 bases remaining between them. Germline CDR1 and CDR2: MNHEY and SVGEGT. This CDR3 comprises 16 residues. The DNA for the CDR3 is TGTGCCAGCAGTTACTCGAGCACTCCAAAAGGTCAGCCCCAGCATTTT. This codes for CASSYSSTPKGQPQHF.

The J gene is TRBJ1-1, the V gene TRBV28; 7 nucleotides align to TRBD1. CDR1 is MDHEN, CDR2 SYDVKM, per germline. There are 15 residues in the CDR3. V shed 6 bases and J 0 bases; nucleotides not matched to a gene: 7. CDR3 in DNA: TGTGCCAGCAGACCCCCGGGACAGATGAACACTGAAGCTTTCTTT. Amino acid sequence: CASRPPGQMNTEAFF.

The genes are TRBV11-2 and TRBJ2-1; perhaps D is TRBD1 or TRBD2 (5 bases each). CDR1 and CDR2 (germline): SGHAT, FQNNGV. Trimming removed 2 bases from V and 5 bases from J, with 13 bases in between. There are 15 residues in the CDR3. Here the CDR3 reads CASSLLGTLNNEQFF. The CDR3 DNA reads as TGTGCCAGCAGCTTATTAGGGACCCTCAACAATGAGCAGTTCTTC.

The chain is built from TRBV5-1 and TRBJ2-1; D may be TRBD1 (6 bases). Per the germline V gene, CDR1 is SGHRS and CDR2 is YFSETQ. The CDR3 runs 15 residues. The ends were cut back, 4 bases at V and 3 bases at J, with 14 bases in the middle. CDR3 nucleotide sequence: TGCGCCAGCAGCGGGAATCTGGACAGCTACAATGAGCAGTTCTTC. As protein: CASSGNLDSYNEQFF.

The chain combines TRBV19 with TRBJ2-3, with 10 bases identical to TRBD1. Losses at the gene ends were 6 bases for V and 3 bases for J; bases not matched to a gene: 3. This CDR3 comprises 14 residues. Per germline, CDR1 LNHDA and CDR2 SQIVND (reference sequence). The CDR3 reads CASRDRGSTDTQYF. CDR3 coding DNA: TGTGCCAGTAGGGACAGGGGGAGTACAGATACGCAGTATTTT.